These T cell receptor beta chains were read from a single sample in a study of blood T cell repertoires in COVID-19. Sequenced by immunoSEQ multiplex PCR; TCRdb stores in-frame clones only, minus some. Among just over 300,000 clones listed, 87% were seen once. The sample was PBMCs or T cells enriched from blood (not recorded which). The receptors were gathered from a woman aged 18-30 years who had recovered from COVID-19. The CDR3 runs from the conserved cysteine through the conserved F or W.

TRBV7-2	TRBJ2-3	CASSLDGGSTDTQYF
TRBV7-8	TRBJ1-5	CASSLDGNQPQHF
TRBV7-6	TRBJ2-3	CASSLAGGTRDTQYF
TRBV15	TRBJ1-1	CATSLRNTEAFF
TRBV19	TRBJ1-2	CASSTSKTGLLYGYTF
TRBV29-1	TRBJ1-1	CSVLKPLNTEAFF
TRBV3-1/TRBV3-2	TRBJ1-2	CASSQPGQGIDGYTF
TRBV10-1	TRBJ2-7	CASSESRDREGEQYF
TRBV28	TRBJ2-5	CASSSGLVETQYF
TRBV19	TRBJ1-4	CASRNRGTANEKLFF